This T cell receptor beta chain is from a study of blood T cells in healthy people across ages. From germline, CDR1 is MNHEY and CDR2 SVGAGI. The CDR3 is 19 amino acids. Unmatched junction bases numbered 16, after V lost 0 bases and J lost 7 bases. Then a second PCR, running roughly 7 to 11 cycles, was carried out with a sample-barcoded 5' primer and a J-beta primer mix. TCRdb redid the calling of the 5' RACE reads with MiXCR, one entry per CDR3 protein. The data hold 540,000 or so distinct CDR3 sequences, with about 45% observed a single time. Sequenced sample: blood. The gene calls are TRBV6-5 and TRBJ2-1, with TRBD2 identical over 9 bases. The TCR originated in a man older than 75 in good health. Written as DNA, the CDR3 is TGTGCCAGCAGTTACTCGAGTCTTAACGAGCGGGAGGCTCCAAATGAGCAGTTCTTC. This encodes CASSYSSLNEREAPNEQFF.